This TCR beta chain was sequenced in a study of blood T cell repertoires in COVID-19. Sequencing used immunoSEQ multiplex PCR; TCRdb keeps in-frame clones, though not all of them. The sample yields about 380,000 clones, around 89% seen once. The CDR3 runs 12 residues. V was trimmed by 0 bases and J by 12 bases, leaving 9 bases between them. Germline loops: CDR1 MGHRA, CDR2 YSYEKL. The sequenced sample was peripheral blood. The clonotype was recovered from a young man with active or convalescent COVID-19. The chain uses TRBV4-1 and TRBJ2-1; maybe TRBD2 (5 bases). CDR3 loop: CASSQDQRSQFF. CDR3 DNA: TGCGCCAGCAGCCAAGACCAGCGGTCGCAGTTCTTC.